Shown below are 28 T cell receptor beta chains from a single sample sequenced in a study of T cells in Graves' hyperthyroidism and ophthalmopathy. Amplification of TCR beta CDR3 regions was performed using RNA transcripts as template. First-round RT-PCR with HTBI primers amplified the TCR CDR3 region. MiXCR, run by TCRdb on the multiplex PCR reads, gives a single entry per CDR3 protein. The sample holds tens of thousands of distinct CDR3 sequences, just under 50% seen once. The sequencing input was blood. The receptors were sampled from a woman aged 50 to 60 with Graves' hyperthyroidism that later progressed to Graves' ophthalmopathy.

V and J are TRBV15 and TRBJ2-7, with D tentatively TRBD1 or TRBD2 (5 bases each). This CDR3 is 14 amino acids long. Germline V lookup: CDR1 LNHNV, CDR2 YYDKDF (reference sequence). Trimming removed 3 bases at V and 5 bases at J, with 14 bases between. The CDR3 DNA follows: TGTGCCACCAGCAGTGGGACGGGTTTCGACGAGCAGTACTTC. Its translation: CATSSGTGFDEQYF.

At least ten counts were recorded for this clonotype. This chain connects TRBV3-1 to TRBJ1-6; possibly TRBD1 for D (5 bases). V gave up 4 bases and J gave up 8 bases, with 6 bases separating them. Germline CDR1 is LGHDT and CDR2 is YNNKEL (reference sequence). The CDR3 is 12 amino acids. The CDR3 here is CASSRGDSPLHF. Here the CDR3 DNA reads TGTGCCAGCAGCCGGGGGGATTCACCCCTCCACTTT.

In this sample, this clonotype turned up once. The chain has TRBV7-2 and TRBJ2-1; D gene uncertain. Trimming shortened V by 3 bases and J by 3 bases, and 12 bases separated the two germline ends. Germline V gene data show CDR1 as SGHTA and CDR2 as FQGNSA. This CDR3 has 15 residues. The CDR3 spells CASSLSEIVYNEQFF. The CDR3 nucleotides are TGTGCCAGCAGCTTGTCGGAGATCGTCTACAATGAGCAGTTCTTC.

This clonotype is termed medium-sized (0.01 to 0.1%). The chain uses TRBV15 and TRBJ1-5, with D unclear. CDR3 length equals 14 residues. From germline, CDR1 is LNHNV and CDR2 YYDKDF (reference sequence). V lost 5 bases and J lost 4, with 12 bases in between. Here the CDR3 reads CATSLDTINQPQHF. The DNA for the CDR3 is TGTGCCACCAGCCTCGACACTATAAATCAGCCCCAGCATTTT.

This clonotype was observed many times. The chain couples TRBV6-1 to TRBJ2-7; 11 bases agree with TRBD2. CDR1 and CDR2 (germline): MNHNS, SASEGT. The CDR3 contains 14 residues. The trim removed 5 bases at V and 4 bases at J, leaving 4 bases unmatched. The CDR3 sequence: CASSSRTSGYEQYF. In DNA, the CDR3 is TGTGCCAGCAGTTCGCGGACTAGCGGGTACGAGCAGTACTTC.

This clonotype was counted at least ten times. V usage is TRBV5-1 and J usage is TRBJ2-3; TRBD2 matches at 11 bases. With 1 base clipped from V and 4 bases from J, the junction kept 5 bases outside the gene matches. Germline CDR1 and CDR2: SGHRS and YFSETQ. The CDR3 length is 16 residues. CDR3 sequence (DNA): TGCGCCAGCAGCTTGACTAGCGGGAGCGGGGCAGATACGCAGTATTTT. Protein product: CASSLTSGSGADTQYF. Complete variable domain (other parts from reference TRBV5-1 and TRBJ2-3): KAGVTQTPRYLIKTRGQQVTLSCSPISGHRSVSWYQQTPGQGLQFLFEYFSETQRNKGNFPGRFSGRQFSNSRSEMNVSTLELGDSALYLCASSLTSGSGADTQYFGPGTRLTVL.

Details on this clonotype: An end of the junction differs from the germline gene, which may be a read error. This chain uses TRBV12-3 or TRBV12-4 with TRBJ2-7; D remains ambiguous. This CDR3 contains 11 residues. CDR3 loop: CTSSLTGEQCF. CDR3 sequence (DNA): TGTACCAGCAGTTTAACCGGCGAGCAGTGCTTC.

The table lists this clonotype with a count of one. The chain couples TRBV19 to TRBJ1-2; unclear D gene. Germline V gene data show CDR1 as LNHDA and CDR2 as SQIVND (reference sequence). Deletions cut 4 bases from V and 9 bases from J, with 12 bases between. The CDR3 has 12 amino acids. CDR3 in amino acids: CASSTGTVSYTF. The CDR3, as DNA: TGTGCCAGTAGTACAGGAACGGTGAGCTACACCTTC.

This clonotype was seen ten or more times. A much larger clone is a single base away; this may be a read error. This chain links TRBV5-1 with TRBJ1-1; TRBD1 agrees at 7 bases. With 7 bases clipped from V and 1 base from J, the junction kept 4 bases outside the gene matches. Germline V gene lookup returns CDR1 SGHRS and CDR2 YFSETQ. This CDR3 has 13 residues. The CDR3 here is CASRDSTNTEAFF. CDR3 coding DNA: TGCGCCAGCCGGGACAGTACGAACACTGAAGCTTTCTTT.

V and J are TRBV27 and TRBJ2-3; D may match TRBD1 or TRBD2 (5 bases each). This CDR3 spans 16 amino acids. The germline V gene has CDR1 MNHEY and CDR2 SMNVEV (reference sequence). V gave up 5 bases and J gave up 3 bases, with 18 bases separating them. The CDR3 nucleotides are TGTGCCAGCAGTACCCGGAGAGGGGATTCGACAGATACGCAGTATTTT. This sequence encodes CASSTRRGDSTDTQYF.

This clonotype was seen a single time. This chain uses TRBV19 with TRBJ2-7; 11 bases match TRBD2. V dropped 6 bases and J dropped 2; count of bases not matched to a gene: 6. CDR3 length: 15 residues. Germline V CDR1 and CDR2: LNHDA, SQIVND (reference sequence). CDR3 sequence: CASRILAGGTYEQYF. As DNA, the CDR3 is TGTGCCAGTAGAATCCTAGCGGGAGGTACCTACGAGCAGTACTTC.

On this clonotype: Germline is not matched at one junction end, which may reflect a read error. The chain uses TRBV7-7 and TRBJ1-2; D ambiguous. The CDR3 runs 15 residues. Germline-derived CDR1 and CDR2 are SSHAT and FNYEAQ (reference sequence). In DNA, the CDR3 is TGTGCTAGCAGCTTAGCAATGGGATTCGGCTATGGCTACACCTTC. As protein: CASSLAMGFGYGYTF.

The chain couples TRBV20-1 to TRBJ1-6; D gene ambiguous. Germline-derived CDR1 and CDR2 are DFQATT and SNEGSKA (reference sequence). V shed 3 bases and J shed 16 bases, with 7 bases lying between them. This CDR3 is 9 amino acids long. CDR3 DNA sequence: TGCAGTGCTAGCTGGCAGCTCCACTTT. Protein product: CSASWQLHF.

This clonotype was observed at least ten times. The chain recombines TRBV19 with TRBJ1-4, with a weak D call TRBD1 (6 bases). V was clipped by 3 bases and J by 7 bases, with 9 bases between them. CDR3 length: 13 residues. Germline assignment: CDR1 LNHDA and CDR2 SQIVND (reference sequence). CDR3 sequence reads: CASSMTGAEKLFF. Here the CDR3 DNA reads TGTGCCAGTAGTATGACAGGAGCTGAAAAACTGTTTTTT.

At least ten counts were recorded for this clonotype. V is TRBV6-5 and J is TRBJ2-1, with D possibly matching TRBD2 (6 bases). The germline CDR1 and CDR2 sequences are MNHEY and SVGAGI. CDR3 length: 15 residues. Trimming cost V 6 bases and J 1 base, with 13 bases left between them. CDR3 sequence reads: CASSRRASSYNEQFF. In DNA form, the CDR3 reads TGTGCCAGCAGCCGGAGGGCGAGTTCCTACAATGAGCAGTTCTTC.

V gene TRBV15 combines with J gene TRBJ2-2, with D unresolved. Germline loops: CDR1 LNHNV, CDR2 YYDKDF (reference sequence). There are 16 residues in the CDR3. The V and J ends lost 0 bases and 1 base respectively, with 9 bases between them. CDR3 region: CATSRDRAENTGELFF. The CDR3 coding sequence is TGTGCCACCAGCAGAGATCGCGCCGAGAACACCGGGGAGCTGTTTTTT.

This clonotype was detected ten times or more. The chain links TRBV3-1 to TRBJ2-7; D unresolved. With 5 bases removed from V and 4 bases from J, the gap between germline ends came to 9 bases. CDR3 length equals 12 residues. Per germline, CDR1 LGHDT and CDR2 YNNKEL (reference sequence). This CDR3 reads CASSSHVYEQYF. The CDR3 DNA follows: TGTGCCAGCAGCTCCCATGTATACGAGCAGTACTTC.

This clonotype has a count of ten or more. A read error is possible here, since a much larger clone lies one base away. The rearrangement joins TRBV6-1 to TRBJ2-7; tentatively, D is TRBD1 (7 bases). Germline V gives CDR1 MNHNS, CDR2 SASEGT. The CDR3 spans 12 residues. The CDR3 reads CASAGQTYEQHF. The CDR3 DNA reads as TGTGCCAGCGCGGGACAGACCTACGAGCAGCACTTC.

In this sample, this clonotype turned up many times. The chain recombines TRBV5-6 with TRBJ2-1, with 10 bases fitting TRBD2. Trimming at V came to 4 bases and at J to 9 bases, leaving 13 bases not matched to a gene. Germline CDR1 reads SGHDT; CDR2 reads YYEEEE. This CDR3 region has 16 residues. CDR3 bases: TGTGCCAGCAGCCCTCAAGCGGGAGGGGCTTATGGTGAGCAGTTCTTC. As protein: CASSPQAGGAYGEQFF.

A single count supports this clonotype. The CDR3 here is CASSSRLAGATGELFF. The CDR3 DNA reads TGTGCCAGCAGCTCCCGACTAGCGGGAGCCACCGGGGAGCTGTTTTTT. The chain carries TRBV9 and TRBJ2-2; TRBD2 matches at 12 bases. There are 16 residues in the CDR3. CDR1 is SGDLS, CDR2 YYNGEE, per germline. The V and J ends lost 4 bases and 4 bases, in that order; junction bases with no gene match: 5.

The V gene is TRBV15, the J gene TRBJ2-7, with D perhaps TRBD1 or TRBD2 (5 bases each). The CDR3 length is 16 residues. Trimming stripped 4 bases from V and 4 bases from J, with 20 bases between. The germline gives CDR1 LNHNV, CDR2 YYDKDF (reference sequence). The CDR3 loop is CATSTNRGRSGYEQYF. The CDR3 DNA is TGTGCCACCAGCACCAACCGGGGCAGGTCGGGGTACGAGCAGTACTTC.

This rearrangement joins TRBV6-1 to TRBJ2-5; 12 bases align to TRBD2. This CDR3 region has 13 residues. Germline V lookup: CDR1 MNHNS, CDR2 SASEGT. The V segment lost 6 bases and the J segment 4 bases; nucleotides outside the gene matches: 0. The CDR3 region has the DNA TGTGCCAGCAGACTAGCGGGGGGAGAGACCCAGTACTTC. It codes for CASRLAGGETQYF.

There are many counts of this clonotype. The rearrangement links TRBV12-3 or TRBV12-4 to TRBJ2-3; D gene unclear. CDR3 length: 12 amino acids. Trimming stripped 1 base from V and 5 bases from J, with 4 bases between. CDR3 DNA sequence: TGTGCCAGCAGTTTAGGGGAAGATACGCAGTATTTT. Amino acids: CASSLGEDTQYF.

Many counts were recorded for this clonotype. J is TRBJ1-2 and V is TRBV5-6; 7 nucleotides match TRBD1. The V segment lost 0 bases and the J segment 4 bases; nucleotides outside the gene matches: 9. The CDR3 has 16 amino acids. CDR1 and CDR2 (germline): SGHDT, YYEEEE. The CDR3 DNA reads TGTGCCAGCAGCTTGGAGACAGGGAGTTCTTTCTATGGCTACACCTTC. It translates to CASSLETGSSFYGYTF. Drawing the rest from reference TRBV5-6 and TRBJ1-2, the complete variable domain is DAGVTQSPTHLIKTRGQQVTLRCSPKSGHDTVSWYQQALGQGPQFIFQYYEEEERQRGNFPDRFSGHQFPNYSSELNVNALLLGDSALYLCASSLETGSSFYGYTFGSGTRLTVV.

This clonotype was detected only a few times. V gene TRBV20-1 combines with J gene TRBJ2-3, with a possible D match to TRBD2 (5 bases). Looked up from germline, CDR1 is DFQATT and CDR2 is SNEGSKA (reference sequence). The CDR3 is 15 residues long. The ends were cut back, 6 bases at V and 4 bases at J, with 20 bases in the middle. CDR3 coding DNA: TGCAGTGCCCCACAAGAGTGGGAGTCGGCAGATACGCAGTATTTT. This encodes CSAPQEWESADTQYF.

This clonotype was detected ten times or more. This chain links TRBV6-2 or TRBV6-3 with TRBJ2-5, with D possibly being TRBD2 (6 bases). This CDR3 spans 17 amino acids. Germline V gene data show CDR1 as MNHEY and CDR2 as SVGEGT. Deletions cut 2 bases from V and 3 bases from J, with 19 bases between. This chain's CDR3 is CASSYVRPGTGKETQYF. In nucleotides, the CDR3 is TGTGCCAGCAGTTACGTCAGACCCGGGACTGGCAAAGAGACCCAGTACTTC.

The V call is TRBV20-1, the J call TRBJ2-5; 9 bases are shared with TRBD1. This CDR3 spans 15 amino acids. CDR1 is DFQATT and CDR2 is SNEGSKA in the germline V gene (reference sequence). Germline trimming cut 0 bases from V and 5 bases from J; bases unmatched to any gene: 7. The CDR3 DNA reads TGCAGTGCTAGAGATTGGGACAGGGTATGGGAGACCCAGTACTTC. Translated, it gives CSARDWDRVWETQYF.

For this clonotype: The limits of the CDR3 on the DNA are not certain, so only TCRdb's listed CDR3 is given. The gene calls are TRBV10-3 and TRBJ2-6; TRBD1 is taken as the D call from the table, unchecked against the DNA. The CDR3 spans 22 amino acids, including both terminal residues. Germline V gene sequence: CDR1 ENHRY, CDR2 SYGVKD. The CDR3 region is CAILGRETGGYTFGSGANVLTF.